Shown below are 27 T cell receptor beta chains from a single sample sequenced in a study of T cell changes during pregnancy in multiple sclerosis. TCRdb's copy holds only in-frame clones and misses some; the assay was immunoSEQ multiplex PCR. The data contain about 61,000 clones, just under 90% of them singletons. The starting material was peripheral blood, obtained in the first trimester of pregnancy. All receptors come from a female donor in good health, enrolled as a control in a pregnancy study.

The rearrangement joins TRBV6-1 to TRBJ2-5; TRBD2 matches at 11 bases. CDR3 length equals 15 residues. J lost 1 base, V lost 5 bases, and 3 bases had no gene match. Germline CDR1 and CDR2: MNHNS and SASEGT. The CDR3 loop is CASSFSGGAQETQYF. CDR3 DNA sequence: TGTGCCAGCAGTTTTAGCGGGGGGGCCCAAGAGACCCAGTACTTC.

The chain recombines TRBV11-2 with TRBJ1-3; no firm D call. The CDR3 is 13 residues long. V was shortened by 6 bases and J by 0 bases, with 6 bases between the two germline ends. Per the germline V gene, CDR1 is SGHAT and CDR2 is FQNNGV. CDR3 amino acids: CASRESSGNTIYF. CDR3 coding DNA: TGTGCCAGCAGAGAGAGCTCTGGAAACACCATATATTTT.

On this clone: The identical CDR3 is also encoded by other nucleotide sequences in the sample. The chain couples TRBV5-1 to TRBJ2-5, with D possibly TRBD2 on 5 matching bases. V was trimmed by 0 bases and J by 2 bases, leaving 8 bases between them. From germline, CDR1 is SGHRS and CDR2 YFSETQ. The CDR3 spans 14 residues. In DNA, the CDR3 is TGCGCCAGCAGCTTGGCCCCGGGGCAAGAGACCCAGTACTTC. Its protein product is CASSLAPGQETQYF.

V and J are TRBV13 and TRBJ1-4; perhaps TRBD1 as D (5 bases). This CDR3 spans 14 amino acids. The V end lost 3 bases, the J end lost 8 bases, and 13 bases lay between the germline ends. Germline CDR1 PRHDT, CDR2 FYEKMQ (reference sequence). The CDR3 nucleotides are TGTGCCAGCAGCTTCGGAAGGGGTTACGAAAAACTGTTTTTT. This gives the protein CASSFGRGYEKLFF.

The chain has TRBV25-1 and TRBJ1-2, with 9 bases that match TRBD1. Trimming removed 2 bases from V and 8 bases from J; junction bases left unmatched: 6. The CDR3 has 14 amino acids. From germline, CDR1 is MGHDK and CDR2 SYGVNS. For the CDR3, the DNA is TGTGCCAGCAGTGAACCCCCGGGACAGGGAGGCTACACCTTC. This encodes CASSEPPGQGGYTF.

This sequence joins TRBV27 and TRBJ2-7, with 12 bases matching TRBD2. J gave up 2 bases and V 1 base, and 3 bases lay outside the gene matches. Germline CDR1 is MNHEY and CDR2 is SMNVEV (reference sequence). There are 16 residues in the CDR3. CDR3 DNA sequence: TGTGCCAGCAGTTTATTTCCTAGCGGGGGGGCCTACGAGCAGTACTTC. Translating gives CASSLFPSGGAYEQYF.

This rearrangement joins TRBV14 to TRBJ1-1, with TRBD1 identical over 8 bases. The CDR3 covers 14 residues. Germline V gene lookup returns CDR1 SGHDN and CDR2 FVKESK. V trimming: 7 bases; J trimming: 4 bases; junction bases outside the gene matches: 8. The CDR3 loop reads CASIPTGEGTEAFF. CDR3 nucleotides: TGTGCCAGCATCCCGACAGGGGAGGGCACTGAAGCTTTCTTT.

The J gene is TRBJ2-2, the V gene TRBV9; tentative D call: TRBD1 (5 bases). Germline assignment: CDR1 SGDLS and CDR2 YYNGEE. There are 15 residues in the CDR3. Trimming removed 0 bases from V and 8 bases from J, with 14 bases in between. The CDR3 nucleotides are TGTGCCAGCAGCGTAGAGGCTAGGGGAACGGGGGAGCTGTTTTTT. Encoded protein: CASSVEARGTGELFF.

V and J are TRBV5-6 and TRBJ2-1, with D possibly TRBD2 on 6 matching bases. This CDR3 has 14 amino acids. Trimming took off 4 bases at V and 2 bases at J, with 10 bases between the two ends. Germline-derived CDR1 and CDR2 are SGHDT and YYEEEE. In nucleotides, the CDR3 is TGTGCCAGCAGCCGGGACTGGGCCTACAATGAGCAGTTCTTC. Translated: CASSRDWAYNEQFF.

This chain uses TRBV27 with TRBJ1-5, with D uncertain. This CDR3 is 14 amino acids long. The V gene lost 2 bases and the J gene lost 4 bases, with 9 bases spanning the gap. Germline-derived CDR1 and CDR2 are MNHEY and SMNVEV (reference sequence). The CDR3 here is CASSLPGRNQPQHF. CDR3 nucleotides: TGTGCCAGCAGTTTACCGGGGAGGAATCAGCCCCAGCATTTT.

The chain couples TRBV27 to TRBJ2-7, with TRBD1 as a possible D gene (6 bases). This CDR3 spans 13 amino acids. Germline V gene data show CDR1 as MNHEY and CDR2 as SMNVEV (reference sequence). V dropped 10 bases and J dropped 0 bases, with 13 bases sitting between them. CDR3 protein: CATWTADSYEQYF. CDR3 nucleotide sequence: TGTGCCACCTGGACAGCAGACTCCTACGAGCAGTACTTC.

The chain combines TRBV7-9 with TRBJ2-1; 10 bases line up with TRBD2. Germline CDR1 reads SEHNR; CDR2 reads FQNEAQ (reference sequence). CDR3 length equals 13 residues. V lost 5 bases, J lost 10 bases, and 5 bases stayed unmatched. The CDR3 loop is CASSKRGGHEQFF. The CDR3 nucleotides read TGTGCCAGCAGCAAGCGGGGGGGCCACGAGCAGTTCTTC.

The rearrangement links TRBV5-4 to TRBJ2-2; D possibly corresponds to TRBD1 (5 bases). This CDR3 comprises 14 residues. Trimming took 4 bases from V and 6 from J, leaving 13 bases between them. Per the germline V gene, CDR1 is SGHNT and CDR2 is YYREEE (reference sequence). The CDR3 coding sequence is TGTGCCAGCAGCACCTTTCAGGGCGCCGGGGAGCTGTTTTTT. Amino acid sequence: CASSTFQGAGELFF.

This chain joins TRBV5-6 and TRBJ1-2; no firm D call. The V and J ends lost 0 bases and 5 bases respectively, with 14 bases between them. CDR1 is SGHDT and CDR2 is YYEEEE in the germline V gene. The CDR3 sequence is 15 residues long. The CDR3 is CASSLGLTRGYGYTF. CDR3 nucleotides: TGTGCCAGCAGCTTGGGACTCACCCGCGGATATGGCTACACCTTC.

The CDR3 is CASSLRESREAFF. The CDR3 region has the DNA TGTGCCAGCAGCTTGCGAGAAAGCAGGGAAGCTTTCTTT. The chain has TRBV5-6 and TRBJ1-1; unclear D gene. Germline CDR1 SGHDT, CDR2 YYEEEE. The CDR3 has 13 amino acids. V was trimmed by 1 base and J by 8 bases, leaving 12 bases between them.

The chain is built from TRBV11-3 and TRBJ1-3; maybe TRBD1 (5 bases). Trimming took off 3 bases at V and 1 base at J, with 16 bases between the two ends. This CDR3 is 17 amino acids long. Per the germline V gene, CDR1 is SGHNT and CDR2 is YENEEA. Here the CDR3 reads CASSLGGAGASGNTIYF. The CDR3, as DNA: TGTGCCAGCAGCTTGGGAGGTGCTGGGGCATCTGGAAACACCATATATTTT.

The chain couples TRBV7-2 to TRBJ1-5; D is possibly TRBD1 (6 bases). The CDR3 spans 14 residues. Trimming removed 3 bases at V and 6 bases at J, with 12 bases between. CDR1 and CDR2 from the germline V gene are SGHTA and FQGNSA. The CDR3 coding sequence is TGTGCCAGCAGCTTTGACAGGTACGGTCAGCCCCAGCATTTT. It yields the protein CASSFDRYGQPQHF.

J is TRBJ2-6 and V is TRBV4-3; 10 nucleotides match TRBD1. Germline CDR1 and CDR2: LGHNA and YSLEER. The CDR3 runs to 20 residues. V lost 4 bases to trimming and J lost 1 base; unmatched junction nucleotides: 13. CDR3 DNA: TGCGCCAGCAGCCGCGCACTGTCTAGGGGACAGGGGTCTGGGGCCAACGTCCTGACTTTC. It encodes CASSRALSRGQGSGANVLTF.

This clone came up once. The gene calls are TRBV9 and TRBJ2-1; 9 bases fit TRBD2. The CDR3 covers 15 residues. Germline-derived CDR1 and CDR2 are SGDLS and YYNGEE. Unmatched junction bases numbered 5, after V lost 1 base and J lost 6 bases. CDR3 sequence: CASSVRAGGLNEQFF. CDR3 coding DNA: TGTGCCAGCAGCGTAAGGGCGGGGGGGCTCAATGAGCAGTTCTTC.

This chain connects TRBV4-3 to TRBJ1-6, with 9 bases that match TRBD1. The germline gives CDR1 LGHNA, CDR2 YSLEER. Trimming cost V 1 base and J 10 bases; bases outside gene matches: 5. CDR3 size: 15 residues. CDR3 loop: CASSQVPGQGSPLHF. As DNA, the CDR3 is TGCGCCAGCAGCCAAGTCCCAGGACAGGGGTCACCCCTCCACTTT.

Only one count was recorded for this clone. The rearrangement joins TRBV7-3 to TRBJ2-1, with TRBD2 matching 8 bases. CDR3 length: 16 amino acids. Germline CDR1 SGHTA, CDR2 FQGTGA. V was clipped by 5 bases and J by 6 bases; unmatched bases: 12. The CDR3 region is CASSPRGAGGLNEQFF. CDR3 DNA: TGTGCCAGCAGCCCCCGAGGGGCGGGGGGACTCAATGAGCAGTTCTTC.

The rearrangement links TRBV6-6 to TRBJ2-5, with D maybe TRBD2 (6 bases). The CDR3 sequence is 14 residues long. Germline-derived CDR1 and CDR2 are MNHNY and SVGAGI (reference sequence). V was cut by 6 bases and J by 5 bases, with 16 bases left in between. The CDR3 nucleotides read TGTGCCAGCAGGCGGACTGCCGGAGGGGAGACCCAGTACTTC. Its translation: CASRRTAGGETQYF.

This sequence joins TRBV11-3 and TRBJ1-1; a weak D match, TRBD1 (6 bases). V was pared by 3 bases and J by 1 base, with 12 bases between. In germline, CDR1 is SGHNT, CDR2 YENEEA. The CDR3 has 15 residues. CDR3 residues: CASSLGTTWNTEAFF. Written as DNA, the CDR3 is TGTGCCAGCAGCTTGGGGACAACTTGGAACACTGAAGCTTTCTTT.

The CDR3 DNA is TGTGCCAGTAGTCCGCGACAGGGCTCCTACGAGCAGTACTTC. Translated, it gives CASSPRQGSYEQYF. The chain has TRBV19 and TRBJ2-7; TRBD1 agrees at 7 bases. With V trimmed by 5 bases and J by 0 bases, 4 bases remained unmatched. The germline V gene has CDR1 LNHDA and CDR2 SQIVND (reference sequence). The CDR3 spans 14 residues.

CDR3 protein: CASSLRGSGYNEQFF. The CDR3 DNA follows: TGTGCCAGCAGCTTAAGGGGGTCAGGCTACAATGAGCAGTTCTTC. The V gene is TRBV11-3, the J gene TRBJ2-1; TRBD1 might be the D (6 bases). Trimming pared 2 bases from V and 3 bases from J, leaving 11 bases between. This CDR3 is 15 amino acids long. CDR1 SGHNT and CDR2 YENEEA come from the germline V gene.

This rearrangement joins TRBV18 to TRBJ2-1; D is ambiguous. V was pared by 4 bases and J by 5 bases, with 15 bases between. Germline V gives CDR1 KGHSH, CDR2 LQKENI. The CDR3 runs to 15 residues. CDR3 nucleotides: TGTGCCAGCTCACAGATACTCCGAACTAACAATGAGCAGTTCTTC. As protein: CASSQILRTNNEQFF.

The genes are TRBV4-3 and TRBJ2-1; D might be TRBD1 (5 bases). The CDR3 runs to 16 residues. CDR1 is LGHNA, CDR2 YSLEER, per germline. V was pared by 0 bases and J by 0 bases, with 9 bases between. For the CDR3, the DNA is TGCGCCAGCAGCCAAGAACGACAGAGCTCCTACAATGAGCAGTTCTTC. Amino acids: CASSQERQSSYNEQFF.